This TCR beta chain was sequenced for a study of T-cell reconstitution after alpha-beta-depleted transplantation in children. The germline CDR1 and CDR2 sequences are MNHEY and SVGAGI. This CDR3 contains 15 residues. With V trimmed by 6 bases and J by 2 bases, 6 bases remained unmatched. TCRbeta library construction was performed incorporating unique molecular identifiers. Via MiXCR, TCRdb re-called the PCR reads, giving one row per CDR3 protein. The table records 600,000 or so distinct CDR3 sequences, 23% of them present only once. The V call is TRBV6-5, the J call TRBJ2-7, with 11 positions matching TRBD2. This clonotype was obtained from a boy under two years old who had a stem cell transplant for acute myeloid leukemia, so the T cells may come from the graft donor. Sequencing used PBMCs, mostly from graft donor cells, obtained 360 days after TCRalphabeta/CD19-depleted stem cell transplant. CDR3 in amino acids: CASSLLAGAPYEQYF. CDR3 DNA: TGTGCCAGCAGCTTACTAGCGGGGGCTCCCTACGAGCAGTACTTC.